The 30 T cell receptor beta chains listed next were all sequenced from one sample in a study of blood T cell repertoires in COVID-19. Clones were read by immunoSEQ multiplex PCR, and TCRdb kept only the in-frame ones, dropping some. Among under 200,000 clones listed, 79% were seen once. Sequenced sample: peripheral blood. All receptors derive from a woman in her sixties with COVID-19, enrolled during active disease.

The gene calls are TRBV27 and TRBJ1-2; 8 nucleotides match TRBD1. V lost 5 bases, J lost 4 bases, and 15 bases stayed unmatched. This CDR3 spans 17 amino acids. CDR1 and CDR2 from the germline V gene are MNHEY and SMNVEV (reference sequence). The CDR3 DNA follows: TGTGCCAGCAGTCCGTACCGAGCGGACAGGGCTTCCTATGGCTACACCTTC. Translated, it gives CASSPYRADRASYGYTF.

This clone was recorded once. The chain uses TRBV27 and TRBJ2-1; 10 nucleotides match TRBD2. Trimming at V came to 7 bases and at J to 5 bases, leaving 14 bases not matched to a gene. CDR3 size: 17 residues. Per the germline V gene, CDR1 is MNHEY and CDR2 is SMNVEV (reference sequence). CDR3 in DNA: TGTGCCAGCATCCTGTATTGGGTAGCGGGAGGTCACAATGAGCAGTTCTTC. The encoded protein is CASILYWVAGGHNEQFF.

The J gene is TRBJ2-7, the V gene TRBV25-1; 7 nucleotides align to TRBD1. Germline V gives CDR1 MGHDK, CDR2 SYGVNS. CDR3 length: 13 residues. Losses at the gene ends were 8 bases for V and 5 bases for J; bases not matched to a gene: 9. The CDR3 region is CASPPQGSHEQYF. In DNA form, the CDR3 reads TGTGCCAGCCCCCCACAGGGGTCCCACGAGCAGTACTTC.

This clone was seen more than once but under ten times. The V gene is TRBV3-1 (or the pseudogene TRBV3-2), the J gene TRBJ1-1; D is possibly TRBD1 (6 bases). Germline-derived CDR1 and CDR2 are LGHDT and YNNKEL (reference sequence). The CDR3 has 13 amino acids. V shed 2 bases and J shed 8 bases, with 12 bases lying between them. The CDR3 reads CASSQLNRAEAFF. The DNA for the CDR3 is TGTGCCAGCAGCCAATTAAACAGGGCGGAAGCTTTCTTT.

This chain connects TRBV30 to TRBJ1-1; D is ambiguous. CDR1 and CDR2 (germline): GTSNPN, SVGIG (reference sequence). V was shortened by 5 bases and J by 4 bases, with 14 bases between the two germline ends. This CDR3 spans 13 amino acids. This CDR3 is CAWVWTAGTEAFF. CDR3 DNA: TGTGCCTGGGTATGGACGGCGGGCACTGAAGCTTTCTTT.

This clone was seen more than once but under ten times. V gene TRBV3-1 (or the pseudogene TRBV3-2) combines with J gene TRBJ1-5; TRBD1 aligns across 9 bases. The CDR3 consists of 14 residues. J was trimmed by 6 bases and V by 5 bases; bases with no gene match: 5. Germline V gives CDR1 LGHDT, CDR2 YNNKEL (reference sequence). The CDR3 bases are TGTGCCAGCAGCTCAGGACAGGGGTTTCAGCCCCAGCATTTT. This translates into CASSSGQGFQPQHF.

The chain uses TRBV19 and TRBJ2-4; D gene uncertain. Germline V lookup: CDR1 LNHDA, CDR2 SQIVND (reference sequence). The CDR3 contains 13 residues. Trimming shortened V by 9 bases and J by 0 bases, and 9 bases separated the two germline ends. The CDR3 protein is CASKLLAKNIQYF. For the CDR3, the DNA is TGTGCCAGCAAACTTCTAGCCAAAAACATTCAGTACTTC.

The V gene is TRBV13, the J gene TRBJ1-5; 7 bases are shared with TRBD1. This CDR3 is 13 amino acids long. Germline lookup yields CDR1 PRHDT and CDR2 FYEKMQ (reference sequence). Trimming removed 2 bases from V and 9 bases from J; junction bases left unmatched: 4. CDR3 residues: CASSLNRGPPQHF. CDR3 bases: TGTGCCAGCAGCTTAAACAGGGGCCCGCCCCAGCATTTT.

The J gene is TRBJ2-7, the V gene TRBV29-1, with 9 bases identical to TRBD1. Germline assignment: CDR1 SQVTM and CDR2 ANQGSEA. There are 12 residues in the CDR3. The V segment lost 7 bases and the J segment 5 bases; nucleotides outside the gene matches: 6. The CDR3 loop is CSAQGAVNEQYF. The CDR3 DNA sequence: TGCAGCGCACAGGGGGCGGTCAACGAGCAGTACTTC.

The chain is built from TRBV2 and TRBJ2-3; D might be TRBD2 (5 bases). V gave up 0 bases and J gave up 1 base, with 14 bases separating them. The CDR3 extends over 17 amino acids. The germline gives CDR1 SNHLY, CDR2 FYNNEI. This chain's CDR3 is CASSEAGVQTGTDTQYF. CDR3 DNA sequence: TGTGCCAGCAGTGAAGCGGGAGTCCAGACGGGCACAGATACGCAGTATTTT.

The V and J genes are TRBV5-4 and TRBJ2-1; 7 positions agree with TRBD2. This CDR3 is built from 15 residues. Germline trimming cut 3 bases from V and 2 bases from J; bases unmatched to any gene: 5. Germline-derived CDR1 and CDR2 are SGHNT and YYREEE (reference sequence). The CDR3 DNA sequence: TGTGCCAGCAGCTACGAGGCGGGGGCCTACAATGAGCAGTTCTTC. Its translation is CASSYEAGAYNEQFF. The variable domain in full, completed from reference TRBV5-4 and TRBJ2-1, reads ETGVTQSPTHLIKTRGQQVTLRCSSQSGHNTVSWYQQALGQGPQFIFQYYREEENGRGNFPPRFSGLQFPNYSSELNVNALELDDSALYLCASSYEAGAYNEQFFGPGTRLTVL.

The chain joins TRBV7-8 to TRBJ1-2, with 11 bases aligning to TRBD1. Germline V gene sequence: CDR1 SGHVS, CDR2 FQNEAQ. The CDR3 loop spans 15 amino acids. Unmatched junction bases numbered 12, after V lost 7 bases and J lost 8 bases. CDR3 protein: CASTKGDRGRTGYTF. DNA of the CDR3: TGTGCCAGCACCAAGGGGGACAGGGGGAGGACGGGCTACACCTTC. Variable domain in full (rest from reference TRBV7-8 and TRBJ1-2): GAGVSQSPRYKVAKRGQDVALRCDPISGHVSLFWYQQALGQGPEFLTYFQNEAQLDKSGLPSDRFFAERPEGSVSTLKIQRTQQEDSAVYLCASTKGDRGRTGYTFGSGTRLTVV.

This sequence joins TRBV5-5 and TRBJ2-7; 8 bases agree with TRBD1. CDR1 and CDR2 from the germline V gene are SGHKS and YYEKEE (reference sequence). The trim removed 4 bases at V and 3 bases at J, leaving 12 bases unmatched. This CDR3 is built from 16 residues. The CDR3 region is CASSRRRTGFDYEQYF. CDR3 coding DNA: TGTGCCAGCAGCAGGCGCCGGACAGGGTTCGACTACGAGCAGTACTTC.

V is TRBV20-1 and J is TRBJ1-2; TRBD1 might be the D (5 bases). Germline V gene sequence: CDR1 DFQATT, CDR2 SNEGSKA (reference sequence). The V and J ends lost 3 bases and 4 bases respectively, with 18 bases between them. The CDR3 has 15 amino acids. The CDR3 here is CSASVFRAESYGYTF. In nucleotides, the CDR3 is TGCAGTGCTAGTGTTTTCAGGGCTGAAAGCTATGGCTACACCTTC.

The V and J genes are TRBV28 and TRBJ2-5, with a weak D call TRBD2 (6 bases). V was shortened by 7 bases and J by 5 bases, with 29 bases between the two germline ends. Germline CDR1 MDHEN, CDR2 SYDVKM. CDR3 length: 18 amino acids. DNA for the CDR3: TGTGCCAGCACCGCCCTGGGAAGCGGAGGGGCAGGTCGGGAGACCCAGTACTTC. Translating gives CASTALGSGGAGRETQYF.

The chain joins TRBV7-2 to TRBJ2-7; D might be TRBD1 (6 bases). Trimming removed 2 bases at V and 2 bases at J, with 10 bases between. The CDR3 consists of 14 residues. Germline V CDR1 and CDR2: SGHTA, FQGNSA. As DNA, the CDR3 is TGTGCCAGCAGCTTACAGGGGTCCGCCTACGAGCAGTACTTC. Translating gives CASSLQGSAYEQYF.

This clone was counted a few times. The chain links TRBV5-1 to TRBJ1-2; D remains unclear. CDR1 and CDR2 from the germline V gene are SGHRS and YFSETQ. V lost 6 bases, J lost 5 bases, and 20 bases lay in between. CDR3 length: 15 amino acids. The CDR3 bases are TGCGCCAGCAAAATGGAACAGACACTTCCTTATGGCTACACCTTC. Translation: CASKMEQTLPYGYTF. Looking up the rest from reference TRBV5-1 and TRBJ1-2 gives the full variable domain: KAGVTQTPRYLIKTRGQQVTLSCSPISGHRSVSWYQQTPGQGLQFLFEYFSETQRNKGNFPGRFSGRQFSNSRSEMNVSTLELGDSALYLCASKMEQTLPYGYTFGSGTRLTVV.

This clone was seen at least ten times. The chain combines TRBV6-4 with TRBJ2-2; the D gene is possibly TRBD2 (5 bases). From germline, CDR1 is MRHNA and CDR2 SNTAGT. V dropped 6 bases and J dropped 2 bases, with 10 bases sitting between them. The CDR3 has 14 residues. The CDR3 nucleotides read TGTGCCAGCAGGCCGGGATATAACACCGGGGAGCTGTTTTTT. Protein: CASRPGYNTGELFF.

The genes are TRBV30 and TRBJ2-7; perhaps TRBD1 as D (5 bases). V dropped 0 bases and J dropped 4 bases, with 7 bases sitting between them. Germline V lookup: CDR1 GTSNPN, CDR2 SVGIG (reference sequence). The CDR3 has 12 amino acids. In DNA, the CDR3 is TGTGCCTGGAGTGTGGGGCGGTACGAGCAGTACTTC. It encodes CAWSVGRYEQYF. The whole variable domain, remainder taken from reference TRBV30 and TRBJ2-7, is SQTIHQWPATLVQPVGSPLSLECTVEGTSNPNLYWYRQAAGRGLQLLFYSVGIGQISSEVPQNLSASRPQDRQFILSSKKLLLSDSGFYLCAWSVGRYEQYFGPGTRLTVT.

The chain combines TRBV7-2 with TRBJ1-5, with TRBD1 identical over 9 bases. This CDR3 comprises 14 residues. Trimming removed 5 bases from V and 4 bases from J; junction bases left unmatched: 3. The V gene's germline CDR1 is SGHTA and CDR2 FQGNSA. The chain's CDR3 is CASSKDRGNQPQHF. The DNA for the CDR3 is TGTGCCAGCAGCAAAGACAGGGGGAATCAGCCCCAGCATTTT.

Turning to this clone: A junction end diverges from the germline sequence, so it may reflect a read error. DNA for the CDR3: TGTGCCAGCAACCGCCGTAGCATAGATACGCAGTATTTT. It yields the protein CASNRRSIDTQYF. This chain joins TRBV2 and TRBJ2-3; no reliable D call. The CDR3 runs to 13 residues. The germline gives CDR1 SNHLY, CDR2 FYNNEI.

This clone came up many times. The chain recombines TRBV7-9 with TRBJ1-1; D possibly corresponds to TRBD1 (5 bases). This CDR3 has 15 residues. V lost 4 bases to trimming and J lost 4 bases, with 16 bases between them. Germline lookup yields CDR1 SEHNR and CDR2 FQNEAQ (reference sequence). CDR3 residues: CASSSRRDGFTEAFF. CDR3 sequence (DNA): TGTGCCAGCAGCTCACGGCGGGACGGCTTCACTGAAGCTTTCTTT.

The chain carries TRBV5-1 and TRBJ2-7; 13 bases are a match to TRBD2. V lost 0 bases, J lost 6 bases, and 6 bases stayed unmatched. CDR1 and CDR2 from the germline V gene are SGHRS and YFSETQ. This CDR3 has 16 residues. CDR3 nucleotides: TGCGCCAGCAGCTTGGCCCAGGGACTAGCGGGAAGCGAGCAGTACTTC. This gives the protein CASSLAQGLAGSEQYF. Combining the CDR3 with reference TRBV5-1 and TRBJ2-7 gives the whole variable domain KAGVTQTPRYLIKTRGQQVTLSCSPISGHRSVSWYQQTPGQGLQFLFEYFSETQRNKGNFPGRFSGRQFSNSRSEMNVSTLELGDSALYLCASSLAQGLAGSEQYFGPGTRLTVT.

To note about this clone: At the DNA level, this CDR3 is encoded by other sequences in the same sample as well. This chain uses TRBV2 with TRBJ2-3, with TRBD2 identical over 9 bases. CDR1 SNHLY and CDR2 FYNNEI come from the germline V gene. The CDR3 length is 16 residues. With V trimmed by 4 bases and J by 1 base, 6 bases remained unmatched. Here the CDR3 reads CASSGLAGGGTDTQYF. The CDR3 coding sequence is TGTGCCAGCAGTGGGCTTGCGGGGGGGGGCACAGATACGCAGTATTTT.

The V call is TRBV5-4, the J call TRBJ1-2; no reliable D call. V lost 0 bases and J lost 8, with 8 bases in between. The CDR3 consists of 12 residues. The germline CDR1 and CDR2 sequences are SGHNT and YYREEE (reference sequence). The CDR3 DNA reads TGTGCCAGCAGCTTGGGGGCGGGAGGCTACACCTTC. This codes for CASSLGAGGYTF.

V gene TRBV29-1 combines with J gene TRBJ2-7, with D possibly matching TRBD2 (5 bases). V gave up 2 bases and J gave up 2 bases, with 7 bases separating them. There are 12 residues in the CDR3. Germline V gene sequence: CDR1 SQVTM, CDR2 ANQGSEA. CDR3 sequence (DNA): TGCAGCGTTGAATCCGGGGCCTACGAGCAGTACTTC. This translates into CSVESGAYEQYF.

This sequence joins TRBV7-9 and TRBJ1-4; D possibly corresponds to TRBD1 (6 bases). The CDR3 sequence is 16 residues long. In germline, CDR1 is SEHNR, CDR2 FQNEAQ (reference sequence). Trimming shortened V by 5 bases and J by 5 bases, and 18 bases separated the two germline ends. The CDR3 region has the DNA TGTGCCAGCAGCGGGCGACAGGCTTTGGGCAATGAAAAACTGTTTTTT. It yields the protein CASSGRQALGNEKLFF.

V is TRBV19 and J is TRBJ1-2; tentatively, D is TRBD1 (6 bases). V was clipped by 6 bases and J by 1 base, with 27 bases between them. CDR3 size: 19 residues. The germline V gene has CDR1 LNHDA and CDR2 SQIVND (reference sequence). The DNA for the CDR3 is TGTGCCAGTAGCCCCACCCTACAGGGTACGGCTGTGGGTAACTATGGCTACACCTTC. As protein: CASSPTLQGTAVGNYGYTF.

This chain connects TRBV5-6 to TRBJ1-5; 8 bases line up with TRBD1. J was trimmed by 7 bases and V by 2 bases; bases with no gene match: 14. The CDR3 has 17 amino acids. From germline, CDR1 is SGHDT and CDR2 YYEEEE. The CDR3 DNA follows: TGTGCCAGCAGCTTTTCTACCGGACAGGGTAGATCCCAGCCCCAGCATTTT. Protein product: CASSFSTGQGRSQPQHF.

There are a few counts of this clone. V and J are TRBV7-3 and TRBJ2-2; 14 nucleotides align to TRBD2. The CDR3 runs to 17 residues. V shed 8 bases and J 5 bases; nucleotides not matched to a gene: 10. Germline CDR1 is SGHTA and CDR2 is FQGTGA. CDR3 residues: CASEPGLAGAGTGELFF. In DNA, the CDR3 is TGTGCCAGCGAACCGGGACTAGCGGGGGCGGGGACCGGGGAGCTGTTTTTT. Full variable domain (rest looked up from reference TRBV7-3 and TRBJ2-2): GAGVSQTPSNKVTEKGKYVELRCDPISGHTALYWYRQSLGQGPEFLIYFQGTGAADDSGLPNDRFFAVRPEGSVSTLKIQRTERGDSAVYLCASEPGLAGAGTGELFFGEGSRLTVL.